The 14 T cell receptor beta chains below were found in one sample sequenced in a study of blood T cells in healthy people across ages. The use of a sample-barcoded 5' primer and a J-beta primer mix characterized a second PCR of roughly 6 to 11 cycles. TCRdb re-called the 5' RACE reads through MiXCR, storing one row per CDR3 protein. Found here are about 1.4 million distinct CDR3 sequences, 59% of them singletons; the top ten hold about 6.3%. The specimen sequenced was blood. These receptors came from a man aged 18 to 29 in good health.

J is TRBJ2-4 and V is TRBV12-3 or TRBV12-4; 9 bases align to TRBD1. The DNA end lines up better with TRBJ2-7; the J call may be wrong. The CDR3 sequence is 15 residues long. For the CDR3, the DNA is TGTGCCAGCAGTCGCTCGGGACAGGGAATGTACGAGCAGTACTTC. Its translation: CASSRSGQGMYEQYF.

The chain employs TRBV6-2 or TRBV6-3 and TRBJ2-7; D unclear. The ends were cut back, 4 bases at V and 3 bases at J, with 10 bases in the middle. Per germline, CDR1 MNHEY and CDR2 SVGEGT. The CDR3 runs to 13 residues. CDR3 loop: CASSSLDGYEQYF. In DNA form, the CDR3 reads TGTGCCAGCAGTTCACTCGACGGCTACGAGCAGTACTTC.

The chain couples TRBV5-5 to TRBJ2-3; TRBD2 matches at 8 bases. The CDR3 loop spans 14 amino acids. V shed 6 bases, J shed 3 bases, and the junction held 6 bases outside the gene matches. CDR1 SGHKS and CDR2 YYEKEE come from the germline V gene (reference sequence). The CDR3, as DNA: TGTGCCAGCATTTGGGCTAGCGGGACAGATACGCAGTATTTT. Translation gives CASIWASGTDTQYF.

The CDR3 bases are TGCAGTGCTATCGTCGGGCAGCCGTTAAGGAACACTGAAGCTTTCTTT. Translated: CSAIVGQPLRNTEAFF. This sequence joins TRBV20-1 and TRBJ1-1; D gene unclear. The CDR3 extends over 16 amino acids. The V gene's germline CDR1 is DFQATT and CDR2 SNEGSKA (reference sequence). V was cut by 4 bases and J by 1 base, with 19 bases left in between.

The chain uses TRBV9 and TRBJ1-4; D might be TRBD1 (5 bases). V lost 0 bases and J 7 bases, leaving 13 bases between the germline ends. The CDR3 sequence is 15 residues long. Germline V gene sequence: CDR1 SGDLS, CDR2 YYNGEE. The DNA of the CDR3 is TGTGCCAGCAGCGTAGTCGGGGGTCCCAGTGAAAAACTGTTTTTT. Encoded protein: CASSVVGGPSEKLFF.

CDR3 coding DNA: TGTGCCAGCAGCCCCGGGAGGGCAGACAATGAGCAGTTCTTC. Translated: CASSPGRADNEQFF. The genes are TRBV7-2 and TRBJ2-1; 8 bases are shared with TRBD2. V shed 5 bases and J 5 bases; nucleotides not matched to a gene: 5. This CDR3 comprises 14 residues. Germline assignment: CDR1 SGHTA and CDR2 FQGNSA.

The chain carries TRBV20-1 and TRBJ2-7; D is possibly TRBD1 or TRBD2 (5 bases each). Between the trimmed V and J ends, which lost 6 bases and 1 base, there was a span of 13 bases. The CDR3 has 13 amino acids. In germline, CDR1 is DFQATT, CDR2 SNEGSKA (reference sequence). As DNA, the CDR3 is TGCAGTGCCGGTTGGGGACGGTCCTACGAGCAGTACTTC. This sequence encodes CSAGWGRSYEQYF.

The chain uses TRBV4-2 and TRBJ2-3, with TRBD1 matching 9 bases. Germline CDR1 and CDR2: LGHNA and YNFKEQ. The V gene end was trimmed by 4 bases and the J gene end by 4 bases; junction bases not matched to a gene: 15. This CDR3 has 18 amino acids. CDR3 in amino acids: CASSLLGPGTGQADTQYF. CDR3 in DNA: TGTGCCAGCAGCCTCCTGGGTCCCGGGACAGGGCAGGCAGATACGCAGTATTTT.

CDR3 amino acids: CAISEGQDLYGYTF. In nucleotides, the CDR3 is TGTGCCATCAGTGAGGGACAGGACCTCTATGGCTACACCTTC. The chain is built from TRBV10-3 and TRBJ1-2; 7 bases agree with TRBD1. This CDR3 is built from 14 residues. The junction had 4 bases not matched to a gene; V was cut back by 2 bases and J by 4 bases. CDR1 and CDR2 (germline): ENHRY, SYGVKD.

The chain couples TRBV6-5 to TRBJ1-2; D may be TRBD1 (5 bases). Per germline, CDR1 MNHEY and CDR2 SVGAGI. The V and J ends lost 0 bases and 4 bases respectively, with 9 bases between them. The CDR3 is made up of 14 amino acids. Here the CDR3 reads CASSYSSGIYGYTF. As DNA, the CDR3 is TGTGCCAGCAGTTACTCCTCAGGGATCTATGGCTACACCTTC.

DNA for the CDR3: TGCAGCGTTGAAGGGGCTATTAATGAGCAGTTCTTC. It yields the protein CSVEGAINEQFF. The V and J genes are TRBV29-1 and TRBJ2-1; D gene unclear. Trimming took off 1 base at V and 7 bases at J, with 8 bases between the two ends. Germline lookup yields CDR1 SQVTM and CDR2 ANQGSEA. This CDR3 spans 12 amino acids.

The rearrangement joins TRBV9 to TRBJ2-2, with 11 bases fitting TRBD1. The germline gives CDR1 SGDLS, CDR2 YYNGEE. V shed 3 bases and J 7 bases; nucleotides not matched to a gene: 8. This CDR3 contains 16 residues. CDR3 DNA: TGTGCCAGCAGCGCCCTGGGACAGGGGGTCATCGGGGAGCTGTTTTTT. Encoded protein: CASSALGQGVIGELFF.

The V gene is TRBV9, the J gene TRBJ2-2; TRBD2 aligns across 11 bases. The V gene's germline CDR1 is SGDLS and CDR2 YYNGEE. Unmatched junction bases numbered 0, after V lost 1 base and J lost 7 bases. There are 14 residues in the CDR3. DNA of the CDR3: TGTGCCAGCAGCGTACTAGCGGGAGGCGGGGAGCTGTTTTTT. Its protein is CASSVLAGGGELFF.

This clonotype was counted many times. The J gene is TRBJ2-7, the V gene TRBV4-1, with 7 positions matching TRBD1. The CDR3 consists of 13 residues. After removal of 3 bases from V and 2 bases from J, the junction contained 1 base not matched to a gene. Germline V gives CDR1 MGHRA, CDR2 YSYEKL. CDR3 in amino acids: CASSHDRAYEQYF. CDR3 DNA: TGCGCCAGCAGCCACGACAGGGCCTACGAGCAGTACTTC.